Each of the 4 T cell receptor beta chains below was sequenced from the same sample in a study of T cell repertoires in cytomegalovirus infection. MiXCR, run by TCRdb on the reads, gives a single entry per CDR3 protein. The sample holds roughly 280,000 distinct CDR3 sequences; approximately 22% are singletons and the top ten take approximately 19%. For these receptors, no antigen is known. The material was cultured PBMCs, obtained from culture after CMV antigen stimulation. The receptors derive from a human donor in good health (CMV status not recorded). Some clones in this sample may be carry-over from other donors' samples.

This sequence joins TRBV12-3 or TRBV12-4 and TRBJ1-6; no clear D gene. V lost 4 bases and J 3 bases, leaving 7 bases between the germline ends. CDR3 length: 14 amino acids. The CDR3 bases are TGTGCCAGCAGTTCTCGAAGCTATAATTCACCCCTCCACTTT. This sequence encodes CASSSRSYNSPLHF.

This clonotype was seen more than once but under ten times. This rearrangement joins TRBV12-3 or TRBV12-4 to TRBJ2-1; D is possibly TRBD2 (6 bases). The CDR3 has 13 amino acids. V dropped 9 bases and J dropped 6 bases, with 15 bases sitting between them. The DNA for the CDR3 is TGTGCCAGTCAACCGGGAGTCTCCAATGAGCAGTTCTTC. As protein: CASQPGVSNEQFF.

The chain uses TRBV6-2 or TRBV6-3 and TRBJ1-5, with D maybe TRBD1 (5 bases). Germline V CDR1 and CDR2: MNHEY, SVGEGT. Trimming left V 2 bases short and J 4 bases short, with 15 bases between. The CDR3 loop spans 16 amino acids. The CDR3 nucleotides are TGTGCCAGCAGTTACCCTGTCCAGGGAGGAAATCAGCCCCAGCATTTT. Encoded protein: CASSYPVQGGNQPQHF.

CDR3 region: CASSLWGPGQRMNTEAFF. For the CDR3, the DNA is TGTGCCAGCAGTTTATGGGGGCCGGGACAGAGAATGAACACTGAAGCTTTCTTT. This chain joins TRBV28 and TRBJ1-1; 7 bases match TRBD1. Germline CDR1 and CDR2: MDHEN and SYDVKM. V trimming: 0 bases; J trimming: 0 bases; junction bases outside the gene matches: 10. This CDR3 is built from 18 residues. Complete variable domain (other parts from reference TRBV28 and TRBJ1-1): DVKVTQSSRYLVKRTGEKVFLECVQDMDHENMFWYRQDPGLGLRLIYFSYDVKMKEKGDIPEGYSVSREKKERFSLILESASTNQTSMYLCASSLWGPGQRMNTEAFFGQGTRLTVV.